The rows below give T cell receptor beta chains drawn from one sample of a study of T cells in Graves' hyperthyroidism and ophthalmopathy. In TCRdb, the multiplex PCR reads were re-called with MiXCR into one record per CDR3 protein. The profile shows about 640,000 distinct CDR3 sequences, about a fifth of them singletons. Sequenced: blood. These receptors originate from a man between 25 and 39 years old with Graves' ophthalmopathy. The CDR3 runs from the conserved cysteine through the conserved F or W. Fields, in order: J gene, V gene, CDR3 protein.

J gene: TRBJ2-5; V gene: TRBV12-3/TRBV12-4; CDR3 protein: CASSFRTSGAQETQYF
J gene: TRBJ2-3; V gene: TRBV5-1; CDR3 protein: CASSPIGEKVDTQYF
J gene: TRBJ2-5; V gene: TRBV11-3; CDR3 protein: CASSLGTASDETQYF
J gene: TRBJ2-2; V gene: TRBV3-1; CDR3 protein: CASSHGSTGELFF
J gene: TRBJ1-1; V gene: TRBV5-6; CDR3 protein: CASSRTGTGNTEAFF
J gene: TRBJ2-7; V gene: TRBV30; CDR3 protein: CAWSAPAGGPYEQYF
J gene: TRBJ2-3; V gene: TRBV18; CDR3 protein: CASSPQGAASTDTQYF
J gene: TRBJ1-5; V gene: TRBV5-6; CDR3 protein: CASSLGSGRASNQPQHF
J gene: TRBJ1-5; V gene: TRBV20-1; CDR3 protein: CSAGKDRSKKPQHF
J gene: TRBJ2-7; V gene: TRBV6-5; CDR3 protein: CASSYGSGYEQYF
J gene: TRBJ2-6; V gene: TRBV29-1; CDR3 protein: CSVGRVEVSGANVLTF
J gene: TRBJ1-6; V gene: TRBV11-2; CDR3 protein: CASSGGGSPLHF
J gene: TRBJ2-1; V gene: TRBV4-2; CDR3 protein: CASSQAGYNEQFF
J gene: TRBJ2-7; V gene: TRBV11-2; CDR3 protein: CASSPTGTSASYEQYF